These 27 T cell receptor beta chains came from one sample sequenced in a study of blood T cell repertoires in COVID-19. Using immunoSEQ multiplex PCR, the repertoire was profiled, and TCRdb retains in-frame clones only, with some absent. The table lists 650,000 to 800,000 clones, over 80% of them singletons. The sequenced sample was peripheral blood. The receptor source for this set is a woman younger than 30 with acute or convalescent COVID-19.

This clone was seen a few times. The V gene is TRBV7-9, the J gene TRBJ1-2; 8 bases align to TRBD1. This CDR3 region has 15 residues. The V and J ends lost 1 base and 3 bases, in that order; junction bases with no gene match: 4. The germline gives CDR1 SEHNR, CDR2 FQNEAQ (reference sequence). CDR3: CASSLGRGRDYGYTF. CDR3 coding DNA: TGTGCCAGCAGCTTAGGCAGGGGGCGCGACTATGGCTACACCTTC.

Of note for this clone: At the DNA level, this CDR3 is encoded by other sequences in the same sample as well. The CDR3 sequence: CASSIGQGGTEAFF. The CDR3 coding sequence is TGCGCCAGCAGCATCGGACAGGGAGGGACTGAAGCTTTCTTT. V and J are TRBV5-1 and TRBJ1-1, with 8 bases fitting TRBD1. Germline V gene data show CDR1 as SGHRS and CDR2 as YFSETQ. The CDR3 runs to 14 residues. Germline trimming cut 4 bases from V and 5 bases from J; bases unmatched to any gene: 7.

The chain has TRBV27 and TRBJ1-1; D remains ambiguous. Trimming removed 3 bases at V and 1 base at J, with 6 bases between. Germline values: CDR1 MNHEY, CDR2 SMNVEV (reference sequence). CDR3 length: 13 residues. CDR3 sequence reads: CASSFRPNTEAFF. CDR3 in DNA: TGTGCCAGCAGTTTTCGTCCGAACACTGAAGCTTTCTTT.

This clone has a handful of counts. DNA for the CDR3: TGTGCCAGTATCCATGCGGTCTCAGGGACTGAAGCTTTCTTT. Protein sequence: CASIHAVSGTEAFF. The chain has TRBV19 and TRBJ1-1; D is possibly TRBD1 (5 bases). In germline, CDR1 is LNHDA, CDR2 SQIVND (reference sequence). Trimming took off 7 bases at V and 5 bases at J, with 17 bases between the two ends. This CDR3 comprises 14 residues.

This CDR3 reads CAVMQGIEAFF. The CDR3 nucleotides read TGTGCCGTCATGCAGGGGATTGAAGCTTTCTTT. This chain joins TRBV27 and TRBJ1-1; possibly TRBD1 for D (6 bases). Per the germline V gene, CDR1 is MNHEY and CDR2 is SMNVEV (reference sequence). The CDR3 loop spans 11 amino acids. V was shortened by 11 bases and J by 7 bases, with 14 bases between the two germline ends.

This chain links TRBV28 with TRBJ1-5; D might be TRBD1 (5 bases). CDR3 length: 13 residues. CDR1 and CDR2 (germline): MDHEN, SYDVKM. The germline V and J ends were trimmed by 7 bases and 7 bases, with 14 bases remaining between them. DNA for the CDR3: TGTGCCAGCACCCTGAGGAGGGGCCAGCCCCAGCATTTT. Translated, it gives CASTLRRGQPQHF.

The V call is TRBV14, the J call TRBJ2-1; 7 positions match TRBD1. The V segment lost 6 bases and the J segment 6 bases; nucleotides outside the gene matches: 11. There are 15 residues in the CDR3. CDR1 is SGHDN, CDR2 FVKESK, per germline. The CDR3 is CASREGGVRLNEQFF. DNA for the CDR3: TGTGCCAGCAGGGAAGGGGGCGTTCGCCTCAATGAGCAGTTCTTC.

V gene TRBV19 combines with J gene TRBJ1-3, with D possibly being TRBD1 (6 bases). Trimming cost V 3 bases and J 6 bases, with 15 bases left between them. Germline V gene data show CDR1 as LNHDA and CDR2 as SQIVND (reference sequence). This CDR3 region has 15 residues. This CDR3 is CASSIGTRGENTIYF. CDR3 sequence (DNA): TGTGCCAGTAGTATCGGGACAAGGGGTGAAAACACCATATATTTT. Drawing the rest from reference TRBV19 and TRBJ1-3, the complete variable domain is DGGITQSPKYLFRKEGQNVTLSCEQNLNHDAMYWYRQDPGQGLRLIYYSQIVNDFQKGDIAEGYSVSREKKESFPLTVTSAQKNPTAFYLCASSIGTRGENTIYFGEGSWLTVV.

The rearrangement links TRBV24-1 to TRBJ1-2; 10 bases match TRBD1. Germline CDR1 reads KGHDR; CDR2 reads SFDVKD. The CDR3 is 16 amino acids. V gave up 3 bases and J gave up 7 bases; unmatched junction bases: 10. The CDR3 spells CATSDPGTGEFGGYTF. The CDR3 bases are TGTGCCACCAGTGATCCGGGGACAGGGGAATTCGGTGGCTACACCTTC.

The V call is TRBV7-8, the J call TRBJ1-5, with no clear D. Germline V gene lookup returns CDR1 SGHVS and CDR2 FQNEAQ. Trimming cost V 6 bases and J 6 bases, with 15 bases left between them. The CDR3 sequence is 14 residues long. In DNA, the CDR3 is TGTGCCAGCAGTTTGGGTAGTTCGGGTCAGCCCCAGCATTTT. Translated: CASSLGSSGQPQHF.

The genes are TRBV19 and TRBJ1-1; D not resolved. Trimming left V 6 bases short and J 0 bases short, with 11 bases between. Germline V gene data show CDR1 as LNHDA and CDR2 as SQIVND (reference sequence). CDR3 length: 14 amino acids. DNA of the CDR3: TGTGCCAGTAGACGACTGACCGTGAACACTGAAGCTTTCTTT. It encodes CASRRLTVNTEAFF.

This chain uses TRBV25-1 with TRBJ1-6; 11 nucleotides agree with TRBD1. The CDR3 extends over 15 amino acids. The germline V gene encodes CDR1 MGHDK and CDR2 SYGVNS. After removal of 6 bases from V and 7 bases from J, the junction contained 5 bases not matched to a gene. Here the CDR3 DNA reads TGTGCCAGCAGCCCGGGGACAGGGGGAAATTCACCCCTCCACTTT. The encoded protein is CASSPGTGGNSPLHF.

The chain links TRBV9 to TRBJ1-1; D is ambiguous. V gave up 4 bases and J gave up 0 bases, with 10 bases separating them. Germline values: CDR1 SGDLS, CDR2 YYNGEE. CDR3 length equals 14 residues. The CDR3 coding sequence is TGTGCCAGCAGCACACAGACGGTGAACACTGAAGCTTTCTTT. Translated: CASSTQTVNTEAFF. Filled out from reference TRBV9 and TRBJ1-1, the complete variable domain reads DSGVTQTPKHLITATGQRVTLRCSPRSGDLSVYWYQQSLDQGLQFLIQYYNGEERAKGNILERFSAQQFPDLHSELNLSSLELGDSALYFCASSTQTVNTEAFFGQGTRLTVV.

With regard to this clone: The same CDR3 is also encoded by other DNA sequences in this sample. The J gene is TRBJ1-2, the V gene TRBV5-6, with TRBD1 identical over 7 bases. Per germline, CDR1 SGHDT and CDR2 YYEEEE. After removal of 0 bases from V and 5 bases from J, the junction contained 4 bases not matched to a gene. The CDR3 is 14 amino acids. CDR3 protein: CASSLGQGRYGYTF. The CDR3 region has the DNA TGTGCCAGCAGCTTGGGACAGGGCAGATATGGCTACACCTTC.

Notes on this clone: The identical CDR3 is also encoded by other nucleotide sequences in the sample. This chain links TRBV27 with TRBJ1-2; maybe TRBD1 (6 bases). Per the germline V gene, CDR1 is MNHEY and CDR2 is SMNVEV (reference sequence). Deletions cut 5 bases from V and 6 bases from J, with 16 bases between. The CDR3 is made up of 14 amino acids. The chain's CDR3 is CASSPSGTRDGYTF. The CDR3 DNA reads as TGTGCCAGCAGTCCCTCCGGGACACGGGATGGCTACACCTTC.

The chain carries TRBV10-3 and TRBJ1-1; D possibly corresponds to TRBD1 (6 bases). The CDR3 runs 13 residues. The V end lost 7 bases, the J end lost 5 bases, and 14 bases lay between the germline ends. Germline CDR1 and CDR2: ENHRY and SYGVKD. The CDR3 is CAIMGQGQTEAFF. CDR3 nucleotide sequence: TGTGCCATCATGGGGCAGGGGCAAACTGAAGCTTTCTTT.

V gene TRBV7-3 combines with J gene TRBJ2-1; 8 nucleotides agree with TRBD1. CDR1 is SGHTA, CDR2 FQGTGA, per germline. The CDR3 contains 16 residues. J was trimmed by 4 bases and V by 3 bases; bases with no gene match: 8. The CDR3: CASSLSGGVHYNEQFF. As DNA, the CDR3 is TGTGCCAGCAGCTTGTCAGGGGGCGTCCATTACAATGAGCAGTTCTTC.

V gene TRBV19 combines with J gene TRBJ1-1; D is perhaps TRBD1 (5 bases). Between the trimmed V and J ends, which lost 1 base and 10 bases, there was a span of 22 bases. The CDR3 spans 16 residues. CDR1 is LNHDA, CDR2 SQIVND, per germline (reference sequence). The CDR3 DNA reads TGTGCCAGTAGTATAGTACCGGTGACTCAAACCCAGGGAGCTTTCTTT. Translated: CASSIVPVTQTQGAFF.

This clone was counted once. V is TRBV4-1 and J is TRBJ1-1, with TRBD1 matching 10 bases. The ends lost 1 base at V and 4 bases at J; junction bases unmatched: 3. Germline V gives CDR1 MGHRA, CDR2 YSYEKL. This CDR3 comprises 15 residues. CDR3 nucleotides: TGCGCCAGCAGCCAAGGGCGGGACAGGGGCACTGAAGCTTTCTTT. It yields the protein CASSQGRDRGTEAFF.

The chain is built from TRBV5-1 and TRBJ1-1; no clear D gene. This CDR3 region has 14 residues. Germline V gene lookup returns CDR1 SGHRS and CDR2 YFSETQ. Trimming took 5 bases from V and 3 from J, leaving 14 bases between them. The CDR3 protein is CASSFGLRHTEAFF. For the CDR3, the DNA is TGCGCCAGCAGTTTCGGACTGCGGCACACTGAAGCTTTCTTT.

The chain recombines TRBV4-1 with TRBJ1-2; D uncertain. The germline CDR1 and CDR2 sequences are MGHRA and YSYEKL. This CDR3 is built from 15 residues. The V end was cut by 0 bases, the J end by 4 bases, with 12 bases between. This chain's CDR3 is CASSQDLVRSYGYTF. Here the CDR3 DNA reads TGCGCCAGCAGCCAAGATCTAGTACGCAGCTATGGCTACACCTTC.

In this sample, this clone turned up a few times. V is TRBV5-1 and J is TRBJ1-3; D is possibly TRBD1 (6 bases). V lost 0 bases to trimming and J lost 8 bases, with 9 bases between them. The germline V gene has CDR1 SGHRS and CDR2 YFSETQ. CDR3 length equals 13 residues. The CDR3 DNA follows: TGCGCCAGCAGCTTGGACAGGGTTGACACCATATATTTT. Protein: CASSLDRVDTIYF.

CDR3 sequence reads: CASSPYGTEAFF. The CDR3 nucleotides are TGTGCCAGCAGTCCCTACGGCACTGAAGCTTTCTTT. This chain uses TRBV27 with TRBJ1-1; D call uncertain. This CDR3 is 12 amino acids long. From germline, CDR1 is MNHEY and CDR2 SMNVEV (reference sequence). Trimming shortened V by 5 bases and J by 4 bases, and 8 bases separated the two germline ends.

The CDR3 is CASSYGGAFDTQYF. The CDR3 region has the DNA TGTGCCAGCAGTTACGGGGGGGCCTTTGATACGCAGTATTTT. The V call is TRBV6-2 or TRBV6-3, the J call TRBJ2-3, with D maybe TRBD2 (7 bases). This CDR3 contains 14 residues. Trimming took 2 bases from V and 6 from J, leaving 12 bases between them. CDR1 and CDR2 from the germline V gene are MNHEY and SVGEGT.

This chain joins TRBV4-1 and TRBJ2-7, with a weak D call TRBD1 (6 bases). CDR3 size: 13 residues. V dropped 4 bases and J dropped 3 bases, with 10 bases sitting between them. CDR1 is MGHRA, CDR2 YSYEKL, per germline. CDR3 loop: CASSPGHRYEQYF. The CDR3 DNA reads as TGCGCCAGCAGCCCGGGACACCGCTACGAGCAGTACTTC.

This chain uses TRBV3-1 (or the pseudogene TRBV3-2) with TRBJ1-5; D uncertain. The germline V and J ends were trimmed by 3 bases and 2 bases, with 11 bases remaining between them. This CDR3 has 15 residues. Germline lookup yields CDR1 LGHDT and CDR2 YNNKEL (reference sequence). CDR3 DNA sequence: TGTGCCAGCAGCCAGAAAAGGGAGGGCAATCAGCCCCAGCATTTT. Translation gives CASSQKREGNQPQHF.

CDR3 nucleotide sequence: TGTGCCAGCAGCCTTGTCCAGGGCTCCTACGAGCAGTACTTC. Residues: CASSLVQGSYEQYF. The chain has TRBV3-1 (or the pseudogene TRBV3-2) and TRBJ2-7; tentatively, D is TRBD1 (5 bases). The V and J ends lost 4 bases and 0 bases respectively, with 10 bases between them. There are 14 residues in the CDR3. The germline CDR1 and CDR2 sequences are LGHDT and YNNKEL (reference sequence).